This T cell receptor beta chain appears in the sequencing data of a study of tumor-infiltrating lymphocytes in primary liver carcinoma. Study summary: Subjects consisted of male and female patients aged 30 to 69 years. Study observations and caveats: Each sample was bulk and unsorted; consequently, CD4+ and CD8+ repertoires were not compared.

About this clonotype: The antigen is unknown. Without the conserved terminal phenylalanine or tryptophan, this CDR3 likely stems from a read error.

Blood RNA was derived from unsorted whole blood, and germline DNA was extracted too. The CDR3 contains 15 residues. Germline CDR1 and CDR2: WSHSY and SAAADI. V lost 5 bases to trimming and J lost 8 bases, with 16 bases between them. A primer in the constant region served to generate TCR beta cDNA from 500 to 600 ng of total RNA. Modified slightly, ARM-PCR produced TCR beta libraries over three nested multiplex PCR rounds. For 10 cycles apiece, the opening two PCR rounds ran with TRBV1-TRBV30 forward primers and a C-beta reverse primer. One entry per CDR3 protein, called by TCRdb with MiXCR from the multiplex PCR reads. Of approximately 330,000 distinct CDR3 sequences in the sample, almost 65% are singletons; the top ten hold about 6.1%.

The chain joins TRBV10-2 to TRBJ1-6; D unclear. The source material was peripheral blood. The origin of this receptor is a man aged 35 to 55 with primary liver carcinoma and hepatitis B virus infection. The CDR3 spells CASSPVTAKHSPLHY. The CDR3 region has the DNA TGCGCCAGCAGTCCGGTGACCGCCAAGCATTCACCCCTCCACTAT.